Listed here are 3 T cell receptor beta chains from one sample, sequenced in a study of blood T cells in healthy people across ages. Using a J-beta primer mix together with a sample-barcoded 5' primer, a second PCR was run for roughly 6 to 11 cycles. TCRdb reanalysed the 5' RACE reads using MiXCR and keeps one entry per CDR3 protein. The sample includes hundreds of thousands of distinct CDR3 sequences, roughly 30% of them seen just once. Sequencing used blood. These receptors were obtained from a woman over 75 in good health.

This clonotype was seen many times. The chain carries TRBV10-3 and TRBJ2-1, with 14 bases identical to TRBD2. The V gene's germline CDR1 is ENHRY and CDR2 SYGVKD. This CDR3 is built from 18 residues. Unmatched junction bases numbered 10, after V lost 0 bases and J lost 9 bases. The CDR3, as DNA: TGTGCCATCAGTGAGTCGAACACCGGACTAGCGGGGGGAGGTGAGCAGTTCTTC. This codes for CAISESNTGLAGGGEQFF.

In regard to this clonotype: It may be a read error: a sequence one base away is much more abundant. CDR3 nucleotides: TGCAGTGCTAGGAGACTAGCTCGAGTAATCGATGAGCAGTACTTC. Protein: CSARRLARVIDEQYF. The V call is TRBV20-1, the J call TRBJ2-5, with 7 bases that match TRBD2. Unmatched junction bases numbered 18, after V lost 3 bases and J lost 11 bases. The CDR3 has 15 amino acids. CDR1 is DFQATT and CDR2 is SNEGSKA in the germline V gene (reference sequence).

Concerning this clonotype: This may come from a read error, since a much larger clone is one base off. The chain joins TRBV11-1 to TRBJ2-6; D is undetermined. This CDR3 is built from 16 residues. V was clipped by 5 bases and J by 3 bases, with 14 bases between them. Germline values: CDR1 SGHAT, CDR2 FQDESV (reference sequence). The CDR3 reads CASSPDVIFGANVLTF. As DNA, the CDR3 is TGTGCCAGCAGCCCAGATGTGATCTTTGGGGCCAACGTCCTGACTTTC. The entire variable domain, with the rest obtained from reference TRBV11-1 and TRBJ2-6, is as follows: EAEVAQSPRYKITEKSQAVAFWCDPISGHATLYWYRQILGQGPELLVQFQDESVVDDSQLPKDRFSAERLKGVDSTLKIQPAELGDSAMYLCASSPDVIFGANVLTFGAGSRLTVL.